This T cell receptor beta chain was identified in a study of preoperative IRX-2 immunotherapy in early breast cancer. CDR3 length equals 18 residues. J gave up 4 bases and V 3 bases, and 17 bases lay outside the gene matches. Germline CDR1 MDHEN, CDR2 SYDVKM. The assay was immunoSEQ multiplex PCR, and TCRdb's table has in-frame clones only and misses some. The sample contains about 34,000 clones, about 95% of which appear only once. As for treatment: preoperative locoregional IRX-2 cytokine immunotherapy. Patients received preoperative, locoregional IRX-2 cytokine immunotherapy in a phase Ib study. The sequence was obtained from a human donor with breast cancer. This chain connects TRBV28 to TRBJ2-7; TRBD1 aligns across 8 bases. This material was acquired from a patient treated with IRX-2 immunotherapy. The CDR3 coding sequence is TGTGCCAGCAGTTTTATCAGGGCAAGGACAGGGAGGTTGTACGAGCAGTACTTC. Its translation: CASSFIRARTGRLYEQYF.